These T cell receptor beta chains were read from a single sample in a study of vaccination and CD4 T cells after COVID-19. These TCRs' antigens remain unknown. TCRdb itself ran the PCR reads through MiXCR, one entry per CDR3 protein. The sample includes about 29,000 distinct CDR3 sequences, less than 80% of them seen just once. Sequencing was performed on CD4+ T cells from blood, cultured in vitro, taken after SARS-CoV-2 vaccination. The receptor set was obtained from a human donor who received a COVID-19 vaccine. The CDR3 runs from the conserved cysteine through the conserved F or W. A D gene is named only where the DNA matches it firmly. Not every row has a clone size; where given, it reads once, few, many or a size class.

TRBV5-1	TRBJ2-5	NA	NA	TGCGCCAGCAGCTTGGGGGACTTCCAAGAGACCCAGTACTTC	CASSLGDFQETQYF
TRBV7-3	TRBJ2-3	NA	TRBD2	TGTGCCAGCAGCTTAACTAGCGGGGGTTGGACAGATACGCAGTATTTT	CASSLTSGGWTDTQYF
TRBV10-1	TRBJ2-3	NA	TRBD2	TGCGCCAGCAGTGATCTACTAGCGGGGGGGACAGATACGCAGTATTTT	CASSDLLAGGTDTQYF
TRBV2	TRBJ2-7	NA	TRBD1	TGTGCCAGCAGCGAGGACAGGGGCACCTACGAGCAGTACTTC	CASSEDRGTYEQYF
TRBV5-1	TRBJ1-2	NA	NA	TGCGCCAGCAGCTTGTCCTCCGACAGGAACAGTGGCTACACCTTC	CASSLSSDRNSGYTF
TRBV25-1	TRBJ1-3	once	NA	TGTGCCAGCAGTGAATATGTTGGAAACACCATATATTTT	CASSEYVGNTIYF
TRBV12-3/TRBV12-4	TRBJ2-3	NA	NA	TGTGCCAGCAGTTTAGGGCGGAGGGATACGCAGTATTTT	CASSLGRRDTQYF
TRBV4-1	TRBJ2-7	NA	TRBD2	TGCGCCAGCAGCCCAACTAGCGGGGGGGCCAGATACGAGCAGTACTTC	CASSPTSGGARYEQYF
TRBV10-3	TRBJ1-6	few	TRBD1	TGTGCCATCAGCCAGGGGGCCACCTATAATTCACCCCTCCACTTT	CAISQGATYNSPLHF
TRBV12-3/TRBV12-4	TRBJ1-6	NA	NA	TGTGCCAGCAGTTTATACGGTTATAATTCACCCCTCCACTTT	CASSLYGYNSPLHF
TRBV30	TRBJ1-6	NA	TRBD1	TGTGCCTGGAGTGCCGGACAGGATAATTCACCCCTCCACTTT	CAWSAGQDNSPLHF
TRBV6-1	TRBJ2-7	NA	TRBD2	TGTGCCAGCCTAAAACAGGCGGGGGGCTCCTCCTACGAGCAGTACTTC	CASLKQAGGSSYEQYF
TRBV4-1	TRBJ2-3	NA	NA	TGCGCCAGCAGCCAAGAGGGGGGCACAGATACGCAGTATTTT	CASSQEGGTDTQYF
TRBV21-1	TRBJ2-3	NA	NA	TGTGCCAGCAGCAAAAAGGGCAGGTTTAGCACAGATACGCAGTATTTT	CASSKKGRFSTDTQYF
TRBV19	TRBJ2-3	few	TRBD1	TGTGCCAGTACCACCGGGACAGGGTCTGGCACAGATACGCAGTATTTT	CASTTGTGSGTDTQYF
TRBV6-5	TRBJ1-2	NA	NA	TGTGCCAGCAGTTCCGACGGATTCTATGGCTACACCTTC	CASSSDGFYGYTF
TRBV5-1	TRBJ1-2	NA	TRBD1	TGCGCCAGCAGCGGGCGGACAGGGACCTATGGCTACACCTTC	CASSGRTGTYGYTF
TRBV7-9	TRBJ1-6	few	TRBD1	TGTGCCAGCAGCTTGAGTCCCGGACAGGGAGATTCACCCCTCCACTTT	CASSLSPGQGDSPLHF
TRBV12-3/TRBV12-4	TRBJ2-7	NA	NA	TGTGCCAGCAGTTTAGGGGGTAATAGCTACGAGCAGTACTTC	CASSLGGNSYEQYF
TRBV10-3	TRBJ2-5	few	TRBD2	TGTGCCATCAGTGAGTCGCTAGCGGGGGGCCAAGAGACCCAGTACTTC	CAISESLAGGQETQYF
TRBV2	TRBJ1-1	NA	NA	TGTGCCAGCAGCGCGGACAGGAACACTGAAGCTTTCTTT	CASSADRNTEAFF